A single TCR beta chain is shown here with its context. Both 60 Vbeta primers and 13 Jbeta primers went into the PCR. Only in-frame clones appear in the TCRdb table, and some are missing; sequencing was by immunoSEQ multiplex PCR. The table records about 100,000 clones, around 82% of them present only once. These data are taken from a study of cytomegalovirus exposure and HLA in healthy donors. Germline V CDR1 and CDR2: SGDLS, YYNGEE. CDR3 size: 16 residues. The J segment lost 6 bases and the V segment lost 2 bases, leaving 12 bases of the junction unmatched. The material sequenced was PBMCs. This sequence joins TRBV9 and TRBJ1-2, with 8 bases lining up with TRBD1. This sequence originates from a woman between 50 and 59 years old in good health and CMV-seropositive. This chain's CDR3 is CASSVLGQGGVNGYTF. The CDR3 region has the DNA TGTGCCAGCAGCGTTTTAGGACAGGGAGGCGTGAATGGCTACACCTTC.